This TCR beta chain came from a study of blood T cell repertoires in COVID-19. The overall study: Sources were T cells, B-cell-depleted T cells, or PBMCs; the material itself was cDNA or gDNA.

Generated by immunoSEQ multiplex PCR, the TCRdb table keeps only in-frame clones and is missing some. This sample has tens of thousands of clones; 82% occur once, and the top ten carry 18%. This CDR3 spans 14 amino acids. Germline V gene sequence: CDR1 LGHDT, CDR2 YNNKEL (reference sequence). V lost 0 bases to trimming and J lost 4 bases, with 9 bases between them. The receptor's source is a human donor in a cohort sampled during active COVID-19. The sequenced material came from peripheral blood. This chain uses TRBV3-1 (or the pseudogene TRBV3-2) with TRBJ1-2; D gene uncertain. CDR3 residues: CASSQDVASYGYTF. CDR3 nucleotide sequence: TGTGCCAGCAGCCAAGACGTGGCCAGCTATGGCTACACCTTC.